This is a list of T cell receptor beta chains from one sample in a study of blood T cell repertoires in COVID-19. Measured with immunoSEQ multiplex PCR; TCRdb has only the in-frame clones, and not every one. The sample has some 390,000 clones; more than 80% are singletons. Sequencing used PBMCs or T cells enriched from blood (not recorded which). Receptors originate from a man aged 25-40 years who had recovered from COVID-19. The CDR3 runs from the conserved cysteine through the conserved F or W. Size values are once, few and many counts, or a class for expanded clones, and some rows have none.

v_call: TRBV20-1; j_call: TRBJ2-3; clone_size: .; cdr3_aa: CSARGGDTQYF
v_call: TRBV6-5; j_call: TRBJ1-2; clone_size: .; cdr3_aa: CASKPGQIYGYTF
v_call: TRBV2; j_call: TRBJ1-6; clone_size: .; cdr3_aa: CASSLQGRSPLHF
v_call: TRBV7-9; j_call: TRBJ2-7; clone_size: .; cdr3_aa: CASSERGTGDEQYF
v_call: TRBV5-5; j_call: TRBJ1-2; clone_size: .; cdr3_aa: CASSLGTSVDYGYTF
v_call: TRBV7-2; j_call: TRBJ1-3; clone_size: .; cdr3_aa: CASTPQTGDTIYF
v_call: TRBV5-1; j_call: TRBJ1-6; clone_size: .; cdr3_aa: CASSLDGTGNSPLHF
v_call: TRBV28; j_call: TRBJ1-1; clone_size: .; cdr3_aa: CASSLTTVDTEAFF
v_call: TRBV19; j_call: TRBJ1-1; clone_size: .; cdr3_aa: CASSISSTGNTEAFF
v_call: TRBV19; j_call: TRBJ2-7; clone_size: .; cdr3_aa: CASSRQGAYEQYF
v_call: TRBV30; j_call: TRBJ2-7; clone_size: .; cdr3_aa: CAWSVFQSYEQYF
v_call: TRBV5-4; j_call: TRBJ1-1; clone_size: .; cdr3_aa: CASSLDSVNTEAFF
v_call: TRBV27; j_call: TRBJ2-7; clone_size: once; cdr3_aa: CASSLLAGDYEQYF
v_call: TRBV7-9; j_call: TRBJ1-2; clone_size: .; cdr3_aa: CASSLAETGKEGYTF